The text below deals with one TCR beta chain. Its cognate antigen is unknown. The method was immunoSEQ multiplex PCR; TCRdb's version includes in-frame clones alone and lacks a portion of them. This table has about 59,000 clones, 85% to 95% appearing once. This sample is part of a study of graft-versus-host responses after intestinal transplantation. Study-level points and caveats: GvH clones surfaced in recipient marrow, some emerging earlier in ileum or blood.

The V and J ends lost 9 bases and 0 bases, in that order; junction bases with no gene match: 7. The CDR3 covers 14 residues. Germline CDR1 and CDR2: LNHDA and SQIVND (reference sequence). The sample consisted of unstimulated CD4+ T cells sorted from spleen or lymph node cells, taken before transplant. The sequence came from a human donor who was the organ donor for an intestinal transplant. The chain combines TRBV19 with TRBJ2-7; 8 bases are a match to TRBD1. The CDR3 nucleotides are TGTGCCAGCCGAGGACAGGGCCTCTCCTACGAGCAGTACTTC. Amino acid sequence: CASRGQGLSYEQYF.